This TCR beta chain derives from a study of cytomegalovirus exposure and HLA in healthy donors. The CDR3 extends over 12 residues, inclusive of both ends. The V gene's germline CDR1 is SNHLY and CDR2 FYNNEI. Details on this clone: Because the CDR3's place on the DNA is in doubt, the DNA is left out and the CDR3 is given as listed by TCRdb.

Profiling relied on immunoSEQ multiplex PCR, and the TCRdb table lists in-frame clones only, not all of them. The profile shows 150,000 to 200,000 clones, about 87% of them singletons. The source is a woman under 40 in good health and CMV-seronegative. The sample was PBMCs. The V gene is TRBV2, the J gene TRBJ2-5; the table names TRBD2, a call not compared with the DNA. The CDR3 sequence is CASSLERETQYF.